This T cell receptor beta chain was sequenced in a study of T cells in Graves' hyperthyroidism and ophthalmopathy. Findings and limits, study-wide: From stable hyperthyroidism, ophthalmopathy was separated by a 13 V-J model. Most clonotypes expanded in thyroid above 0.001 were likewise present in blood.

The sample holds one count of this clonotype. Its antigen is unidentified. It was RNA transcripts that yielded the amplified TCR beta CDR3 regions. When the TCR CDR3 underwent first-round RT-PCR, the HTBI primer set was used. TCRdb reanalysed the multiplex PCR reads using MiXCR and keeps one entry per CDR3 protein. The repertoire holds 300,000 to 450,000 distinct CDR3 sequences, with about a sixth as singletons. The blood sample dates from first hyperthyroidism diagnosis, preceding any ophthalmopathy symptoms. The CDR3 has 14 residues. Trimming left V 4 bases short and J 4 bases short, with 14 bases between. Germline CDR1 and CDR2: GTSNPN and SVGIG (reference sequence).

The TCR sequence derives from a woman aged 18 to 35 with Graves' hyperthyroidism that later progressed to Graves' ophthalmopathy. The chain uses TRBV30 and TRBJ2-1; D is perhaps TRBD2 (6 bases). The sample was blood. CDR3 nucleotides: TGTGCCTGGAACAAGCGGGTAAGTTACAATGAGCAGTTCTTC. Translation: CAWNKRVSYNEQFF.